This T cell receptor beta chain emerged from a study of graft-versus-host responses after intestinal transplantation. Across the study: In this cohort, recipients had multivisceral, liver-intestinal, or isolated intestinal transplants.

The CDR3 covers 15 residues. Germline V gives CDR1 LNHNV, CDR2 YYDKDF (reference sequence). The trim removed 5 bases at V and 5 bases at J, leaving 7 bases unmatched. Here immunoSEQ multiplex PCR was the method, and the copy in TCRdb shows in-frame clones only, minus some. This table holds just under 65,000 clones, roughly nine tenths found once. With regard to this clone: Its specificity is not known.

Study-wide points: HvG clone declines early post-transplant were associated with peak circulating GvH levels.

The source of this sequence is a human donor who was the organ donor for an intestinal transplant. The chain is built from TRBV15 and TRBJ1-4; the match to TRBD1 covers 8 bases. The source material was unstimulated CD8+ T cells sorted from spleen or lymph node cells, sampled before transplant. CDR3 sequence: CATSGRQGPNEKLFF. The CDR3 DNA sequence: TGTGCCACCAGCGGGAGACAGGGGCCAAATGAAAAACTGTTTTTT.